The 19 T cell receptor beta chains reported below all come from one sample, sequenced in a study of T cell clusters in autoimmune cytopenias. TRB was amplified by touch-down multiplex PCR, primer pools A and B combined. TCRdb reanalyzed the multiplex PCR reads, giving one entry per CDR3 protein sequence and no DNA. The sample totals more than 5,000 distinct CDR3 sequences. TRB was amplified from about 270 ng of peripheral blood genomic DNA per sample. Another study also made use of these data, one on T cell repertoires in aging, cancer and after chemotherapy.

Sample: peripheral blood. These receptors were obtained from a human donor in good health.

This clonotype is classed as medium-sized by frequency. The V gene is TRBV19, the J gene TRBJ1-5; TCRdb's D call, TRBD1, is unchecked because there is no DNA. This CDR3 contains 15 residues. CDR1 is LNHDA, CDR2 SQIVND, per germline (reference sequence). CDR3 residues: CASSKLDRSNQPQHF.

Its frequency marks this clonotype as medium-sized. CDR3: CASSLEAGGADTQYF. This chain connects TRBV5-4 to TRBJ2-3; TCRdb names TRBD2, which stays unverified in the absence of DNA. The CDR3 is made up of 15 amino acids. Germline values: CDR1 SGHNT, CDR2 YYREEE (reference sequence).

This clonotype shows up as medium-sized (0.01 to 0.1%) by frequency. The J gene is TRBJ2-3, the V gene TRBV11-1. CDR1 and CDR2 from the germline V gene are SGHAT and FQDESV (reference sequence). This CDR3 has 16 residues. CDR3 region: CASSARHGTSTDTQYF. Using reference TRBV11-1 and TRBJ2-3 for the parts outside the CDR3, the full variable domain is EAEVAQSPRYKITEKSQAVAFWCDPISGHATLYWYRQILGQGPELLVQFQDESVVDDSQLPKDRFSAERLKGVDSTLKIQPAELGDSAMYLCASSARHGTSTDTQYFGPGTRLTVL.

CDR3 protein: CATSDSGVRGNQPQHF. This chain uses TRBV24-1 with TRBJ1-5; with no DNA, the TCRdb D assignment of TRBD1 cannot be verified. The CDR3 runs 16 residues. The germline V gene has CDR1 KGHDR and CDR2 SFDVKD.

This chain uses TRBV5-4 with TRBJ1-3. The CDR3 runs to 14 residues. Germline values: CDR1 SGHNT, CDR2 YYREEE (reference sequence). CDR3 amino acids: CASSSTSSGNTIYF.

The chain uses TRBV5-6 and TRBJ2-7; TCRdb designates TRBD1, a call that cannot be tested without DNA. The germline CDR1 and CDR2 sequences are SGHDT and YYEEEE. CDR3 length: 12 residues. The CDR3 reads CASSLSGAKQYF.

The chain carries TRBV19 and TRBJ2-3; the D call of TRBD1 rests on TCRdb alone, since no DNA is present to check it. The CDR3 contains 16 residues. Germline-derived CDR1 and CDR2 are LNHDA and SQIVND (reference sequence). CDR3 region: CASSIEGQGLTDTQYF.

This clonotype registers medium-sized (0.01 to 0.1%) by frequency. V gene TRBV12-3 or TRBV12-4 combines with J gene TRBJ2-3. CDR3 length equals 14 residues. CDR3 sequence: CASSLGASTDTQYF.

The chain has TRBV5-1 and TRBJ1-1; no DNA is available, so the TRBD1 call from TCRdb remains unchecked. CDR1 is SGHRS, CDR2 YFSETQ, per germline. The CDR3 sequence is 13 residues long. Here the CDR3 reads CASSEQGSDEAFF.

This chain links TRBV18 with TRBJ1-6. CDR3 length: 15 amino acids. Germline assignment: CDR1 KGHSH and CDR2 LQKENI. The CDR3 is CASSPQGFDNSPLHF.

The chain is built from TRBV6-1 and TRBJ2-2; TCRdb reports TRBD1, a call that lacks DNA to check it against. CDR3 length equals 15 residues. Germline-derived CDR1 and CDR2 are MNHNS and SASEGT. This CDR3 is CASSVDRWGTGELFF.

V is TRBV28 and J is TRBJ1-3. CDR3 length equals 14 residues. CDR1 and CDR2 (germline): MDHEN, SYDVKM. The CDR3 is CASSSERSGNTIYF.

Its frequency marks this clonotype as medium-sized. The chain recombines TRBV27 with TRBJ2-1; TCRdb indicates TRBD1, and absent DNA this call remains unverified. CDR3 length: 13 residues. The V gene's germline CDR1 is MNHEY and CDR2 SMNVEV (reference sequence). The CDR3 spells CASSTTGGNEQFF.

The chain couples TRBV11-2 to TRBJ1-5; with no DNA, the TCRdb D assignment of TRBD1 cannot be verified. The CDR3 runs 14 residues. Germline CDR1 reads SGHAT; CDR2 reads FQNNGV. CDR3 residues: CASSLAQGDQPQHF.

The chain combines TRBV6-4 with TRBJ1-5. CDR3 length: 14 amino acids. From germline, CDR1 is MRHNA and CDR2 SNTAGT. This CDR3 is CASSQGMGNQPQHF.

The chain uses TRBV7-6 and TRBJ1-4. The germline gives CDR1 SGHVS, CDR2 FNYEAQ. This CDR3 region has 15 residues. Here the CDR3 reads CASRRGPATNEKLFF.

The CDR3 reads CASSFLAGGSPETQYF. This rearrangement joins TRBV7-9 to TRBJ2-5; the D gene TCRdb calls, TRBD2, cannot be checked with no DNA. CDR3 length: 16 residues. Germline V lookup: CDR1 SEHNR, CDR2 FQNEAQ (reference sequence).

The chain couples TRBV13 to TRBJ2-3; TCRdb names TRBD1, which stays unverified in the absence of DNA. Germline-derived CDR1 and CDR2 are PRHDT and FYEKMQ (reference sequence). The CDR3 is 16 residues long. This CDR3 is CASSLGGQGFTDTQYF.

According to its frequency, this clonotype is medium-sized (0.01 to 0.1%). V usage is TRBV30 and J usage is TRBJ2-1; TCRdb outputs TRBD1, but without DNA this stays unchecked. Germline V gene lookup returns CDR1 GTSNPN and CDR2 SVGIG (reference sequence). The CDR3 has 13 residues. The chain's CDR3 is CAWSVGEGVEQFF. Together with reference TRBV30 and TRBJ2-1, the CDR3 gives the full variable domain: SQTIHQWPATLVQPVGSPLSLECTVEGTSNPNLYWYRQAAGRGLQLLFYSVGIGQISSEVPQNLSASRPQDRQFILSSKKLLLSDSGFYLCAWSVGEGVEQFFGPGTRLTVL.